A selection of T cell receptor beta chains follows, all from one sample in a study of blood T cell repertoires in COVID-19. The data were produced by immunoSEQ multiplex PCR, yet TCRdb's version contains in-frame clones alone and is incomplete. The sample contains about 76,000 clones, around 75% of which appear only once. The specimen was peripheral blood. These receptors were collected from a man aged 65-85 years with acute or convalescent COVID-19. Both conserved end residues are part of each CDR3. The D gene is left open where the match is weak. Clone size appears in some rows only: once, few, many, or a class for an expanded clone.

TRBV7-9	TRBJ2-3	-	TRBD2	CASSWSGSGSTDTQYF	TGTGCCAGCAGCTGGAGCGGGAGTGGGTCCACAGATACGCAGTATTTT
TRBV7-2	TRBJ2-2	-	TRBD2	CASRALAGGTGELFF	TGTGCCAGCAGGGCACTAGCGGGAGGCACCGGGGAGCTGTTTTTT
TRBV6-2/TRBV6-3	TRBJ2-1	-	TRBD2	CASSYASLAGAYNEQFF	TGTGCCAGCAGTTACGCATCTCTAGCGGGAGCCTACAATGAGCAGTTCTTC
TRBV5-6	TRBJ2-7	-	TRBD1	CASSRRQGLFSYEQYF	TGTGCCAGCAGCCGACGACAGGGCCTCTTCTCCTACGAGCAGTACTTC
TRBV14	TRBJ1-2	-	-	CASSLFYLVAF	TGTGCCAGCAGCCTTTTTTATCTAGTGGCCTTC
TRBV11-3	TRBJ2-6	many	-	CASSLHGANVLTF	TGTGCCAGCAGCTTACATGGGGCCAACGTCCTGACTTTC
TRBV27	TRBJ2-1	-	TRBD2	CASSLWGRASNEQFF	TGTGCCAGCAGTTTATGGGGGAGGGCCAGCAATGAGCAGTTCTTC
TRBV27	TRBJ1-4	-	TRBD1	CASSWRTGGGDEKLFF	TGTGCCAGCAGTTGGAGGACAGGGGGCGGAGATGAAAAACTGTTTTTT
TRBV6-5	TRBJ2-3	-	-	CASSTGFIHTDTQYF	TGTGCCAGCAGTACAGGGTTTATCCACACAGATACGCAGTATTTT
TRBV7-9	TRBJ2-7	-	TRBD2	CASSDPGLAVYEQYF	TGTGCCAGCAGCGATCCGGGACTAGCGGTCTACGAGCAGTACTTC
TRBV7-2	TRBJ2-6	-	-	CASSLLPSGANVLTF	TGTGCCAGCAGCCTCCTCCCCTCTGGGGCCAACGTCCTGACTTTC
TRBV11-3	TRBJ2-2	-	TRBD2	CASSPRLAGDAGELFF	TGTGCCAGCAGCCCGAGACTAGCGGGAGACGCCGGGGAGCTGTTTTTT
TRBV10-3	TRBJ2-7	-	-	CAISVGQGKVSEQYF	TGTGCCATCAGTGTAGGGCAGGGAAAGGTAAGCGAGCAGTACTTC
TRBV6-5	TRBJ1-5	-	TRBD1	CASSKGQGHQPQHF	TGTGCCAGCAGTAAGGGACAGGGCCATCAGCCCCAGCATTTT
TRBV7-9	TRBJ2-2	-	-	CASSTTGGRTGELFF	TGTGCCAGCAGTACAACGGGGGGCAGAACCGGGGAGCTGTTTTTT
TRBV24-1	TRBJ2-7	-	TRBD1	CATSVGTGGTYEQYF	TGTGCCACCAGTGTTGGGACAGGGGGGACCTACGAGCAGTACTTC
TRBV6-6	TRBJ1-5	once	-	CASRFTGNSQPQHF	TGTGCCAGCAGATTTACAGGGAATTCTCAGCCCCAGCATTTT
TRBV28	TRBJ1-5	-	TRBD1	CASSPSGGIGNQPQHF	TGTGCCAGCAGCCCCTCAGGGGGCATTGGCAATCAGCCCCAGCATTTT
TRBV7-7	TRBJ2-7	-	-	CASSLANHPTSEQYF	TGTGCTAGCAGCTTAGCTAACCACCCTACTAGCGAGCAGTACTTC
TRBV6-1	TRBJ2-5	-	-	CASSEAWQGETQYF	TGTGCCAGCAGTGAAGCCTGGCAGGGGGAGACCCAGTACTTC
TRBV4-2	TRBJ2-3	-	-	CASSQDRDTQYF	TGTGCCAGCAGCCAAGATCGAGATACGCAGTATTTT
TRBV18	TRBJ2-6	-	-	CASSPIDEAAGANVLTF	TGTGCCAGCTCACCAATAGACGAGGCGGCTGGGGCCAACGTCCTGACTTTC
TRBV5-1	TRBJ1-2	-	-	CASSLEQYGYTF	TGCGCCAGCAGCTTGGAACAGTATGGCTACACCTTC
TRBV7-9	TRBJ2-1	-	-	CASRLGGNEQFF	TGTGCCAGCAGATTAGGAGGGAATGAGCAGTTCTTC
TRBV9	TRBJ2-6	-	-	CASRRSPSSGANVLTF	TGTGCCAGCAGGAGATCCCCCTCCTCTGGGGCCAACGTCCTGACTTTC
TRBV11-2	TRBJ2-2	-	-	CASSSGSVTGELFF	TGTGCCAGCAGCTCCGGGTCAGTCACCGGGGAGCTGTTTTTT
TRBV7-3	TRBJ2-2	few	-	CASSISPGRTGELFF	TGTGCCAGCAGTATATCTCCAGGGCGCACCGGGGAGCTGTTTTTT
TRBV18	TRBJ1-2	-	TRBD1	CASSPGQGARGYTF	TGTGCCAGCTCACCGGGACAGGGGGCGAGAGGCTACACCTTC
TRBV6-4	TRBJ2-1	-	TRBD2	CASSVSGGPYNEQFF	TGTGCCAGCAGTGTTAGCGGGGGACCTTACAATGAGCAGTTCTTC
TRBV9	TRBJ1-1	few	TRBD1	CASSSRQGQLNTEAFF	TGTGCCAGCAGCAGCAGACAGGGACAGTTGAACACTGAAGCTTTCTTT
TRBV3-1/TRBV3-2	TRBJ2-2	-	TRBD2	CASSPWDSGRVNTGELFF	TGTGCCAGCAGCCCATGGGATAGCGGGAGGGTTAACACCGGGGAGCTGTTTTTT
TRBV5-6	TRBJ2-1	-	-	CASSLLYEQFF	TGTGCCAGCAGCTTATTATATGAGCAGTTCTTC
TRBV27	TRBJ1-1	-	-	CASSMGANTEAFF	TGTGCCAGCAGCATGGGGGCGAACACTGAAGCTTTCTTT
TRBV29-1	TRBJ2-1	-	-	CSVETGISSYNEQFF	TGCAGCGTTGAAACAGGTATTAGCTCCTACAATGAGCAGTTCTTC
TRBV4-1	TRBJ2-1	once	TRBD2	CASSPRSTSGRRGEQFF	TGCGCCAGCAGCCCGAGAAGCACTAGCGGGAGAAGAGGCGAGCAGTTCTTC
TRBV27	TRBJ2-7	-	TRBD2	CASCPSGGWASGRNEQYF	TGTGCCAGCTGCCCTTCCGGAGGTTGGGCTAGCGGGAGAAACGAGCAGTACTTC
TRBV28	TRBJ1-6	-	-	CASSTGSYNSPLHF	TGTGCCAGCAGTACAGGGTCCTATAATTCACCCCTCCACTTT
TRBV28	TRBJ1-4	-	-	CASSRRENEKLFF	TGTGCCAGCAGCCGTCGGGAGAATGAAAAACTGTTTTTT
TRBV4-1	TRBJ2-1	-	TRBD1	CASSMYEGAELPYNEQFF	TGCGCCAGCAGCATGTATGAGGGGGCGGAGCTTCCATACAATGAGCAGTTCTTC
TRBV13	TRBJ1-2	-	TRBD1	CASSSRGGTGGAWGYTF	TGTGCCAGCAGCTCGCGGGGAGGGACAGGGGGCGCTTGGGGCTACACCTTC
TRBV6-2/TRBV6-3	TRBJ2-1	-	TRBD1	CASSYGTGGYNEQFF	TGTGCCAGCAGTTATGGGACAGGGGGTTACAATGAGCAGTTCTTC
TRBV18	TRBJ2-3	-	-	CASSPVSGNTDTQYF	TGTGCCAGCTCACCAGTCTCCGGGAACACAGATACGCAGTATTTT
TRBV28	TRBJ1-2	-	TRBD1	CASSLQGWYGYTF	TGTGCCAGCAGCCTACAGGGGTGGTATGGCTACACCTTC
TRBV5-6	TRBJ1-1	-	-	CASSLVGLNTEAFF	TGTGCCAGCAGCTTGGTGGGGCTAAACACTGAAGCTTTCTTT
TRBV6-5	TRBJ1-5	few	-	CASRRATYSNQPQHF	TGTGCCAGCAGACGAGCGACTTATAGCAATCAGCCCCAGCATTTT
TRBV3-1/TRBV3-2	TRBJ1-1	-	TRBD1	CASSQPRTGSPEAFF	TGTGCCAGCAGCCAACCCCGGACAGGGTCACCTGAAGCTTTCTTT